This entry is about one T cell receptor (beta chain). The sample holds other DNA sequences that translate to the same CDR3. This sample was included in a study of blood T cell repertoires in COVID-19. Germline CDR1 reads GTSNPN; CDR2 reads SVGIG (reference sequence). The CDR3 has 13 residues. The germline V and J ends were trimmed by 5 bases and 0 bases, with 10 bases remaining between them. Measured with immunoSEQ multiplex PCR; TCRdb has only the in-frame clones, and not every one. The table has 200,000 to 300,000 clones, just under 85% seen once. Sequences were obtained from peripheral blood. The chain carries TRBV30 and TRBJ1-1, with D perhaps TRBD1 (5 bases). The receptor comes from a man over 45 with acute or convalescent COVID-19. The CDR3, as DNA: TGTGCCTGGGGGCAGGGCCTGAACACTGAAGCTTTCTTT. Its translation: CAWGQGLNTEAFF.